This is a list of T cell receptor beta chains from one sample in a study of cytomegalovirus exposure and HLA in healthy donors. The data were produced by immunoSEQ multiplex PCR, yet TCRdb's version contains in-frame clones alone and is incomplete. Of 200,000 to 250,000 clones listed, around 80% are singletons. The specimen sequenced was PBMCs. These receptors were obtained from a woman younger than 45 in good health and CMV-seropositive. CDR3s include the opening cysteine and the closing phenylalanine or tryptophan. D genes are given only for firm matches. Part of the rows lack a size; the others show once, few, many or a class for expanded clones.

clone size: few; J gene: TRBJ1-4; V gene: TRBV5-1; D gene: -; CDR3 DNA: TGCGCCAGCAGCAACGGGACACGTAATGAAAAACTGTTTTTT; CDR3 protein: CASSNGTRNEKLFF
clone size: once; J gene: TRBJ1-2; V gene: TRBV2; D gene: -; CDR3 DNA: TGTGCCAGCACCGAGGAGGGGAATGGCTACACCTTC; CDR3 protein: CASTEEGNGYTF
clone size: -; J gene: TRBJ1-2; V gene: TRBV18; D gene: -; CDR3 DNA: TGTGCCAGCTCACGAGAGCAGCTTATTAACTATGGCTACACCTTC; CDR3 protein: CASSREQLINYGYTF
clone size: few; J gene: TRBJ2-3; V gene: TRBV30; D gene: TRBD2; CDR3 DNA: TGTGCCTGGAGTAGTGCTAGCGGGAGGATTGATACGCAGTATTTT; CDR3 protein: CAWSSASGRIDTQYF
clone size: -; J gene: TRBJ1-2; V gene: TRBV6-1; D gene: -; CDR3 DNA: TGTGCCAGCACCCGGGACAACCCTTCTAACTATGGCTACACCTTC; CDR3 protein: CASTRDNPSNYGYTF
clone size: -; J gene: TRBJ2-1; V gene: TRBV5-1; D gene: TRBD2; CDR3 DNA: TGCGCCAGCAGCTCCCCGGGACTAGCGGGCCTAACCCGATCCTACAATGAGCAGTTCTTC; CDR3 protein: CASSSPGLAGLTRSYNEQFF
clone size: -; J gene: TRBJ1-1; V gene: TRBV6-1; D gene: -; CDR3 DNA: TGTGCCAGCGACCAAGGGACAATTGAAGCTTTCTTT; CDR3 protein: CASDQGTIEAFF
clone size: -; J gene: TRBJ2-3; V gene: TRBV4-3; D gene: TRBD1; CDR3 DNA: TGCGCCAGCAGCCAACCGGGACAGGGGATTCATACGCAGTATTTT; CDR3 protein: CASSQPGQGIHTQYF
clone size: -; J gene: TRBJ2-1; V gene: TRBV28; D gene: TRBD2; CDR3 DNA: TGTGCCAGCAGGTCTAGCGGACCGTCCAATGAGCAGTTCTTC; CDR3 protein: CASRSSGPSNEQFF
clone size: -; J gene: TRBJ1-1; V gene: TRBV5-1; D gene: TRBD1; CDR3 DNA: TGCGCCAGCAGCTTTAGTTATTTTGGTGGGGACAGGGCCATGAACACTGAAGCTTTCTTT; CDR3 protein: CASSFSYFGGDRAMNTEAFF
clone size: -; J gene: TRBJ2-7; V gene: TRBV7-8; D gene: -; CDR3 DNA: TGTGCCAGCAGCCCATGGGACTCACGCTCCTACGAGCAGTACTTC; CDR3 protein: CASSPWDSRSYEQYF
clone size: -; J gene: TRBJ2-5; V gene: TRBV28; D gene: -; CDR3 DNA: TGTGCCAGCAGTTTGTGGGGGCTGGTCGGGGAGACCCAGTACTTC; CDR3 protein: CASSLWGLVGETQYF
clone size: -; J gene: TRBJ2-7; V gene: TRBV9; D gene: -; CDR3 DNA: TGTGCCAGCAGCGAGGGGGATCTCAGCCCCGGCGAGCAGTACTTC; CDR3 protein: CASSEGDLSPGEQYF
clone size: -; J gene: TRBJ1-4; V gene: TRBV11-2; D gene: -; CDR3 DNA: TGTGCCAGCAGCTTAACAAGGACAGAGAATAATGAAAAACTGTTTTTT; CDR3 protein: CASSLTRTENNEKLFF
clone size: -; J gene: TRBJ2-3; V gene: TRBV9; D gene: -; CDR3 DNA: TGTGCCAGCAGCCCAGGGGGGACAGATACGCAGTATTTT; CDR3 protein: CASSPGGTDTQYF
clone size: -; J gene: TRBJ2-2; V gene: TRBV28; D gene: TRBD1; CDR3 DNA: TGTGCCAGCAGGGGGACAGCGAACACCGGGGAGCTGTTTTTT; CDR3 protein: CASRGTANTGELFF
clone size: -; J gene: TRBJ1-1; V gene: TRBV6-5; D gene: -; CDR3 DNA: TGTGCCAGCAGTTACTCGGGACCGTGGAACACTGAAGCTTTCTTT; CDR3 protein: CASSYSGPWNTEAFF
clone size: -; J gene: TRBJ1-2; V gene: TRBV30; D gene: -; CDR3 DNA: TGTGCCTGGTGGACCATACGGGACGGCTACACCTTC; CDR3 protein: CAWWTIRDGYTF
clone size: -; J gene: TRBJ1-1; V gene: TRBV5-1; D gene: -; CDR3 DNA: TGCGCCAGCAGCCCCCAGGGGTGGGGGGGCACTGAAGCTTTCTTT; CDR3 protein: CASSPQGWGGTEAFF
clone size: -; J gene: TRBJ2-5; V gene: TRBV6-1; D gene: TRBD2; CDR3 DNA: TGTGCCAGCAGTAAGTCGGGACTACAAGAGACCCAGTACTTC; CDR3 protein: CASSKSGLQETQYF
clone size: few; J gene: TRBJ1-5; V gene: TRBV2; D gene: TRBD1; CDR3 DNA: TGTGCCAGCAGTGCCACCACAGGGGGCGCGAAGCAGCCCCAGCATTTT; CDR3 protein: CASSATTGGAKQPQHF
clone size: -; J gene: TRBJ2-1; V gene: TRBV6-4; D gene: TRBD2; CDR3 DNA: TGTGCCAGCAGTGACGTTCTAGCGGGAGCAAATGAGCAGTTCTTC; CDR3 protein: CASSDVLAGANEQFF
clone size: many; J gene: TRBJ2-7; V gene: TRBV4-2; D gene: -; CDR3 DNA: TGTGCCAGCAGCCACCTGGGTGGGGAGGCCTACGAGCAGTACTTC; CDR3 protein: CASSHLGGEAYEQYF
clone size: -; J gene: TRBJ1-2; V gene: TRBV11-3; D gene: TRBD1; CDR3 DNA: TGTGCCAGCAGCTTAGTTACAGGGGGCTATGGCTACACCTTC; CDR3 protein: CASSLVTGGYGYTF
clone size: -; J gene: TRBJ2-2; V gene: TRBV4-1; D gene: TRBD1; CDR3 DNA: TGCGCCAGCAGCCAAGATTTGGGGGCAGGGGGCAACACCGGGGAGCTGTTTTTT; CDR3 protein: CASSQDLGAGGNTGELFF
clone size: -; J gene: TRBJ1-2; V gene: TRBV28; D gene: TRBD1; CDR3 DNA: TGTGCCAGCGAAACTCAGGGGGCAGTTTTTGGCTACACCTTC; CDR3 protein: CASETQGAVFGYTF
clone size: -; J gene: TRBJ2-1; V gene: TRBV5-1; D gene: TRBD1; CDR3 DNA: TGCGCCAGCAGCTTGGGGGGACAGGGACACAATGAGCAGTTCTTC; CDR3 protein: CASSLGGQGHNEQFF
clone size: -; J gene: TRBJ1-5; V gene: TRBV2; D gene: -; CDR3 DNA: TGTGCCAGCAGTGAACAGGGGTTTCAGCCCCAGCATTTT; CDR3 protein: CASSEQGFQPQHF
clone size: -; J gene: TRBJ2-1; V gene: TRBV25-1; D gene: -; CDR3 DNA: TGTGCCAGCAGTGAATTACTAGGGGGACCCAATGAGCAGTTCTTC; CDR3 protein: CASSELLGGPNEQFF
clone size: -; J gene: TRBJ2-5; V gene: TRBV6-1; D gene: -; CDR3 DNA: TGTGCCAGCAGTCCTCAAGAGACCCAGTACTTC; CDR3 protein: CASSPQETQYF
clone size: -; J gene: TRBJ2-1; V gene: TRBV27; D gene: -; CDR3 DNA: TGTGCCAGCAGTCTAGGGACCCCCAATGAGCAGTTCTTC; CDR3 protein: CASSLGTPNEQFF
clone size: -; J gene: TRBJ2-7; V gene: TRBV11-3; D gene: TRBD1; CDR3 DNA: TGTGCCAGCAGCTCCCCGGGACAGAAAGGCTACGAGCAGTACTTC; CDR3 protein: CASSSPGQKGYEQYF
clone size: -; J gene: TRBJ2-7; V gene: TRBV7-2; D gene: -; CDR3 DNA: TGTGCCAGCAGCCGTACCGGGCCTTCTTACGAGCAGTACTTC; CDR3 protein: CASSRTGPSYEQYF
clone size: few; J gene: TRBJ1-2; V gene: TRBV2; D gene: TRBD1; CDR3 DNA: TGTGCCAGCAGGCTCGGACAGGCCTCCAACTATGGCTACACCTTC; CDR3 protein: CASRLGQASNYGYTF
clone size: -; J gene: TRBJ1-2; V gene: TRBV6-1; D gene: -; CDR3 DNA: TGTGCCAGCACTGGGGGCCCAAACTATGGCTACACCTTC; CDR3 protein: CASTGGPNYGYTF
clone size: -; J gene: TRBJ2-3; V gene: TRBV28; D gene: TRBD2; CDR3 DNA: TGTGCCAGCAGTCTCGTTATAAGTGAGCGGGAGCCCACAGATACGCAGTATTTT; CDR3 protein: CASSLVISEREPTDTQYF
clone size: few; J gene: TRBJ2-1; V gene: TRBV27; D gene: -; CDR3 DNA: TGTGCCAGCAGGGCAAGGATCGCGGAGCAGTTCTTC; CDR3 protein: CASRARIAEQFF
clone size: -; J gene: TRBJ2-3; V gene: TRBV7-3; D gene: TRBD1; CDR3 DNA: TGTGCCAGCAGCTTAAACAGGGGGGACACAGATACGCAGTATTTT; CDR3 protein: CASSLNRGDTDTQYF
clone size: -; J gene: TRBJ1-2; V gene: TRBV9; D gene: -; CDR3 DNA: TGTGCCAGCAGCGTAGATGACCATCCCTATGGCTACACCTTC; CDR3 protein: CASSVDDHPYGYTF
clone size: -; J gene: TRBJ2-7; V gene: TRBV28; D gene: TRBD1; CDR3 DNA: TGTGCCAGCAGTTTAAGTCTGGGACAGGGCCACTACGAGCAGTACTTC; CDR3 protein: CASSLSLGQGHYEQYF
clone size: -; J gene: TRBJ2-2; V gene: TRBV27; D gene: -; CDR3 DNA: TGTGCCAGCAGTCCGAGCGTGGGGGCCGGGGAGCTGTTTTTT; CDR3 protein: CASSPSVGAGELFF
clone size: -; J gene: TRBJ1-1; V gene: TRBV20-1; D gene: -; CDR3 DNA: TGCAGTGCTAGTCAAGATCGGGCAGCTTTCTTT; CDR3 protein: CSASQDRAAFF
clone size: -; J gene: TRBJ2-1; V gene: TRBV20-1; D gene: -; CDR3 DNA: TGCAGTACAGGGTTCAATGAGCAGTTCTTC; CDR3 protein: CSTGFNEQFF
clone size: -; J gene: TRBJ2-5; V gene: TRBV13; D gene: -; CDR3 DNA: TGTGCCAGCAGCTACGCCCTTGACGGCCAAGAGACCCAGTACTTC; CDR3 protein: CASSYALDGQETQYF
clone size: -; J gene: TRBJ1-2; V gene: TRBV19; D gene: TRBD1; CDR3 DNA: TGTGCCAGTAGTAAAGGACAGGGAGGACTTTATGGCTACACCTTC; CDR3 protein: CASSKGQGGLYGYTF
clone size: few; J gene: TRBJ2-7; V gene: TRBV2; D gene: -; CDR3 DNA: TGTGCCAGCAGGGCTATCTACGAGCAGTACTTC; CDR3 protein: CASRAIYEQYF
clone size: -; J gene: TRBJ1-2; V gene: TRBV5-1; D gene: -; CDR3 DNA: TGCGCCAGCAGCTTGGACGGTGTCTATGGCTACACCTTC; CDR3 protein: CASSLDGVYGYTF
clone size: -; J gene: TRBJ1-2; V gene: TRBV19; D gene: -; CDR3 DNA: TGTGCCAGTAGTAGAGGGGATTCAACCGGCTATGGCTACACCTTC; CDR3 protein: CASSRGDSTGYGYTF
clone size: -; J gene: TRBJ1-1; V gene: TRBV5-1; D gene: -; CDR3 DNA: TGCGCCAGCAGCTTGCCACCAAACACTGAAGCTTTCTTT; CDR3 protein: CASSLPPNTEAFF
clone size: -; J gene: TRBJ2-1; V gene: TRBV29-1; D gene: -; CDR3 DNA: TGCAGCGTTGATCCAGGGACCCCCCGCGGGGATGAGCAGTTCTTC; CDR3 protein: CSVDPGTPRGDEQFF